These 14 T cell receptor beta chains came from one sample sequenced in a study of T cell responses to AZD1222 COVID-19 vaccine. Data came from immunoSEQ multiplex PCR; TCRdb stores just in-frame clones and leaves some out. The table has nearly 110,000 clones, around 90% seen once. This specimen was peripheral blood, taken on day 0 of AZD1222 vaccination. Receptors were obtained from an adult in good health.

The chain combines TRBV11-2 with TRBJ2-7; 7 bases agree with TRBD2. CDR1 SGHAT and CDR2 FQNNGV come from the germline V gene. There are 15 residues in the CDR3. V trimming: 5 bases; J trimming: 3 bases; junction bases outside the gene matches: 10. The CDR3 region has the DNA TGTGCCAGCAGCGTTACAGGAGCGGGGTTCTACGAGCAGTACTTC. Protein: CASSVTGAGFYEQYF.

This sequence joins TRBV6-5 and TRBJ1-3; 8 positions match TRBD1. This CDR3 region has 13 residues. CDR1 and CDR2 (germline): MNHEY, SVGAGI. V dropped 6 bases and J dropped 3; count of bases not matched to a gene: 1. DNA of the CDR3: TGTGCCAGCAGCAGGGGGCTTGGAAACACCATATATTTT. Encoded protein: CASSRGLGNTIYF.

V is TRBV5-6 and J is TRBJ1-2, with D perhaps TRBD1 (5 bases). The CDR3 has 15 amino acids. V shed 0 bases and J shed 4 bases, with 13 bases lying between them. Germline-derived CDR1 and CDR2 are SGHDT and YYEEEE. This CDR3 reads CASSLVSGIAYGYTF. The CDR3 bases are TGTGCCAGCAGCTTGGTTTCAGGGATCGCCTATGGCTACACCTTC.

Of note for this clone: The junction does not match germline at one end; this may be a read error. V and J are TRBV6-5 and TRBJ1-4; D gene unclear. The CDR3 is made up of 12 amino acids. From germline, CDR1 is MNHEY and CDR2 SVGAGI. The DNA for the CDR3 is TGTGTCAGCGTAGGACTGTACGAAAAACTGTTTTTT. Residues: CVSVGLYEKLFF.

This clone is a singleton in its sample. V is TRBV4-3 and J is TRBJ2-7; 9 positions agree with TRBD2. This CDR3 contains 15 residues. V gave up 1 base and J gave up 2 bases; unmatched junction bases: 3. Germline CDR1 reads LGHNA; CDR2 reads YSLEER. The DNA for the CDR3 is TGCGCCAGCAGCCAAGCTAGCGGGGAGGCCTACGAGCAGTACTTC. Translating gives CASSQASGEAYEQYF.

The chain uses TRBV10-3 and TRBJ1-5; D is unclear. The CDR3 is 13 residues long. V dropped 10 bases and J dropped 0 bases, with 10 bases sitting between them. Germline V gene data show CDR1 as ENHRY and CDR2 as SYGVKD. The CDR3 bases are TGTGCCACCAATAAAGATAGCAATCAGCCCCAGCATTTT. It encodes CATNKDSNQPQHF.

The chain has TRBV11-2 and TRBJ1-2; no definite D call. The CDR3 runs to 10 residues. CDR1 and CDR2 (germline): SGHAT, FQNNGV. V lost 6 bases and J lost 8, with 7 bases in between. The CDR3 spells CASSGVGYTF. Written as DNA, the CDR3 is TGTGCCAGCAGTGGGGTAGGCTACACCTTC. The whole variable domain, filled in from reference TRBV11-2 and TRBJ1-2, reads EAGVAQSPRYKIIEKRQSVAFWCNPISGHATLYWYQQILGQGPKLLIQFQNNGVVDDSQLPKDRFSAERLKGVDSTLKIQPAKLEDSAVYLCASSGVGYTFGSGTRLTVV.

The V gene is TRBV6-2 or TRBV6-3, the J gene TRBJ2-7; 7 positions agree with TRBD1. With V trimmed by 6 bases and J by 4 bases, 9 bases remained unmatched. The CDR3 is 14 amino acids. The V gene's germline CDR1 is MNHEY and CDR2 SVGEGT. CDR3 in amino acids: CASSPAGGKYEQYF. The CDR3 coding sequence is TGTGCCAGCAGCCCCGCAGGGGGAAAATACGAGCAGTACTTC.

This chain joins TRBV7-9 and TRBJ1-1; D may be TRBD1 (6 bases). Trimming took off 5 bases at V and 5 bases at J, with 15 bases between the two ends. There are 14 residues in the CDR3. The germline gives CDR1 SEHNR, CDR2 FQNEAQ (reference sequence). This chain's CDR3 is CASSPSGRGTEAFF. In nucleotides, the CDR3 is TGTGCCAGCAGCCCCTCGGGTAGGGGGACTGAAGCTTTCTTT.

The chain is built from TRBV13 and TRBJ2-1; no firm D call. The CDR3 spans 15 residues. V lost 0 bases and J lost 0, with 6 bases in between. Germline V lookup: CDR1 PRHDT, CDR2 FYEKMQ (reference sequence). CDR3 sequence reads: CASSLGVSSYNEQFF. CDR3 bases: TGTGCCAGCAGCTTAGGGGTAAGCTCCTACAATGAGCAGTTCTTC.

The V and J genes are TRBV7-9 and TRBJ2-5; possibly TRBD1 or TRBD2 for D (5 bases each). The CDR3 runs to 12 residues. Germline V gene sequence: CDR1 SEHNR, CDR2 FQNEAQ (reference sequence). Trimming took 3 bases from V and 3 from J, leaving 5 bases between them. CDR3 in DNA: TGTGCCAGCAGCTTGGGGGAAGAGACCCAGTACTTC. Translation: CASSLGEETQYF.

The chain joins TRBV18 to TRBJ2-1; D may match TRBD1 or TRBD2 (5 bases each). The V and J ends lost 0 bases and 10 bases respectively, with 16 bases between them. The CDR3 sequence is 15 residues long. Germline-derived CDR1 and CDR2 are KGHSH and LQKENI. The CDR3 sequence is CASSPPVSGADEQFF. The DNA for the CDR3 is TGTGCCAGCTCACCACCAGTCTCCGGGGCGGACGAGCAGTTCTTC.

As DNA, the CDR3 is TGTGCCAGCAGCCAAGTCCGAAGCTCCTACGAGCAGTACTTC. Translated, it gives CASSQVRSSYEQYF. The chain joins TRBV3-1 (or the pseudogene TRBV3-2) to TRBJ2-7; D ambiguous. Deletions cut 1 base from V and 0 bases from J, with 7 bases between. The CDR3 length is 14 residues. Per the germline V gene, CDR1 is LGHDT and CDR2 is YNNKEL (reference sequence).

V gene TRBV29-1 combines with J gene TRBJ1-1, with D maybe TRBD1 (6 bases). The germline V gene has CDR1 SQVTM and CDR2 ANQGSEA. The CDR3 totals 15 residues. V was trimmed by 8 bases and J by 1 base, leaving 20 bases between them. The DNA for the CDR3 is TGCAGCCCCCAATCTGGGGGGCGGACGAACACTGAAGCTTTCTTT. It codes for CSPQSGGRTNTEAFF.